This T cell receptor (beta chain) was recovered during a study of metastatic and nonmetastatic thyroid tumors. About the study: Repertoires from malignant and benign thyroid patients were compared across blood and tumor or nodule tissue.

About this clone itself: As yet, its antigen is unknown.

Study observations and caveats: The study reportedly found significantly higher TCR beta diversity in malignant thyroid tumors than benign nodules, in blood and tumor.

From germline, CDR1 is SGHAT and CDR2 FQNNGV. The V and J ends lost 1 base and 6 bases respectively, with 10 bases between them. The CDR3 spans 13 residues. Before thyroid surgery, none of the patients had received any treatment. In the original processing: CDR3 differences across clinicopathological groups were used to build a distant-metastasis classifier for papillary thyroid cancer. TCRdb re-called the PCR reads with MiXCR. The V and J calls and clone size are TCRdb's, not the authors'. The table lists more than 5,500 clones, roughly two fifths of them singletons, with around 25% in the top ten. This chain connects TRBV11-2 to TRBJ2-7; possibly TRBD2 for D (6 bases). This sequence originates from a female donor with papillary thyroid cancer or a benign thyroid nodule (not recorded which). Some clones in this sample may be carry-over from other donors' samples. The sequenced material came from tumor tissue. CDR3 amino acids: CASSLAGVGEQYF. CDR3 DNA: TGTGCCAGCAGCTTAGCGGGAGTAGGCGAGCAGTACTTC.